What follows are 32 T cell receptor beta chains derived from one specimen sequenced in a study of cytomegalovirus exposure and HLA in healthy donors. Using immunoSEQ multiplex PCR, the repertoire was profiled, and TCRdb retains in-frame clones only, with some absent. The data hold about 300,000 clones, with 70% to 90% observed a single time. The sequenced sample was PBMCs. These receptors originate from a woman aged 18 to 35 in good health and CMV-seronegative.

The genes are TRBV11-3 and TRBJ2-3; 7 bases are a match to TRBD2. This CDR3 region has 14 residues. Germline assignment: CDR1 SGHNT and CDR2 YENEEA. Trimming took 5 bases from V and 3 from J; bases not matched to a gene: 5. The DNA of the CDR3 is TGTGCCAGCAGCACGGGAGGCGGAACAGATACGCAGTATTTT. This translates into CASSTGGGTDTQYF.

The CDR3 reads CASSVGMSSGRRGTDTQYF. CDR3 DNA: TGTGCCAGCAGCGTAGGAATGTCTAGCGGGAGAAGGGGCACAGATACGCAGTATTTT. The J gene is TRBJ2-3, the V gene TRBV9; 10 bases fit TRBD2. Germline V gene sequence: CDR1 SGDLS, CDR2 YYNGEE. The junction had 11 bases not matched to a gene; V was cut back by 0 bases and J by 1 base. This CDR3 has 19 amino acids. The full variable domain, rest sourced from reference TRBV9 and TRBJ2-3, is DSGVTQTPKHLITATGQRVTLRCSPRSGDLSVYWYQQSLDQGLQFLIQYYNGEERAKGNILERFSAQQFPDLHSELNLSSLELGDSALYFCASSVGMSSGRRGTDTQYFGPGTRLTVL.

This chain connects TRBV28 to TRBJ1-2; a possible D gene is TRBD1 (6 bases). The CDR3 spans 15 residues. V lost 3 bases, J lost 4 bases, and 15 bases lay in between. The germline V gene encodes CDR1 MDHEN and CDR2 SYDVKM. The CDR3, as DNA: TGTGCCAGCAGTTTTAGTGGACAGATCGGCTATGGCTACACCTTC. This gives the protein CASSFSGQIGYGYTF.

This sequence joins TRBV18 and TRBJ2-1, with D unclear. The CDR3 runs to 13 residues. CDR1 is KGHSH, CDR2 LQKENI, per germline. V lost 3 bases, J lost 4 bases, and 7 bases lay in between. The chain's CDR3 is CASSPPNYNEQFF. The DNA of the CDR3 is TGTGCCAGCTCACCCCCCAATTACAATGAGCAGTTCTTC.

The J gene is TRBJ2-1, the V gene TRBV2; D is possibly TRBD1 (6 bases). Germline loops: CDR1 SNHLY, CDR2 FYNNEI. CDR3 size: 14 residues. CDR3 sequence reads: CVPRRTGHSNEQFF. As DNA, the CDR3 is TGTGTCCCGCGTAGGACGGGACACTCAAATGAGCAGTTCTTC.

V usage is TRBV4-3 and J usage is TRBJ1-3; D is unresolved. Germline assignment: CDR1 LGHNA and CDR2 YSLEER. The CDR3 extends over 16 amino acids. The V and J ends lost 0 bases and 0 bases respectively, with 9 bases between them. CDR3 DNA: TGCGCCAGCAGCCAAGATGACATGATCTCTGGAAACACCATATATTTT. Translated: CASSQDDMISGNTIYF.

This sequence joins TRBV5-6 and TRBJ2-3; 10 bases agree with TRBD1. With 4 bases clipped from V and 2 bases from J, the junction kept 4 bases outside the gene matches. CDR1 is SGHDT and CDR2 is YYEEEE in the germline V gene. The CDR3 sequence is 15 residues long. CDR3 DNA: TGTGCCAGCAGCCCGGGACAGGGGAACACAGATACGCAGTATTTT. Translated, it gives CASSPGQGNTDTQYF.

The chain employs TRBV18 and TRBJ1-5; D gene ambiguous. The CDR3 totals 13 residues. Germline V lookup: CDR1 KGHSH, CDR2 LQKENI. With 3 bases removed from V and 0 bases from J, the gap between germline ends came to 3 bases. CDR3 protein: CASSPGSNQPQHF. The CDR3 DNA reads as TGTGCCAGCTCACCCGGTAGCAATCAGCCCCAGCATTTT. The whole variable domain, remainder taken from reference TRBV18 and TRBJ1-5, is NAGVMQNPRHLVRRRGQEARLRCSPMKGHSHVYWYRQLPEEGLKFMVYLQKENIIDESGMPKERFSAEFPKEGPSILRIQQVVRGDSAAYFCASSPGSNQPQHFGDGTRLSIL.

CDR3 nucleotides: TGTGCCAGCAGCTTGGGGACAGGTGTGGGCGATGAGGGCTACACCTTC. As protein: CASSLGTGVGDEGYTF. The chain employs TRBV5-6 and TRBJ1-2, with TRBD1 matching over 7 bases. The CDR3 covers 16 residues. J gave up 8 bases and V 0 bases, and 13 bases lay outside the gene matches. Germline V gene lookup returns CDR1 SGHDT and CDR2 YYEEEE. Using reference TRBV5-6 and TRBJ1-2 for the parts outside the CDR3, the full variable domain is DAGVTQSPTHLIKTRGQQVTLRCSPKSGHDTVSWYQQALGQGPQFIFQYYEEEERQRGNFPDRFSGHQFPNYSSELNVNALLLGDSALYLCASSLGTGVGDEGYTFGSGTRLTVV.

The chain uses TRBV5-4 and TRBJ2-3; TRBD2 matches 8 bases. With V trimmed by 3 bases and J by 5 bases, 17 bases remained unmatched. This CDR3 spans 18 amino acids. Germline CDR1 is SGHNT and CDR2 is YYREEE (reference sequence). The CDR3 sequence is CASSSRGLHGTSRDTQYF. CDR3 DNA: TGTGCCAGCAGCTCGAGAGGGTTGCACGGGACTAGTAGAGATACGCAGTATTTT.

The chain is built from TRBV28 and TRBJ2-5; weak D call: TRBD2 (6 bases). CDR1 is MDHEN, CDR2 SYDVKM, per germline. Trimming took off 8 bases at V and 2 bases at J, with 12 bases between the two ends. This CDR3 contains 13 residues. CDR3 sequence (DNA): TGTGCCAGCCTACCTCGGGGGCAAGAGACCCAGTACTTC. This codes for CASLPRGQETQYF.

The chain links TRBV25-1 to TRBJ2-1; the match to TRBD2 covers 10 bases. The CDR3 sequence is 18 residues long. CDR1 MGHDK and CDR2 SYGVNS come from the germline V gene. Unmatched junction bases numbered 6, after V lost 1 base and J lost 0 bases. CDR3 loop: CASSESLAGVISYNEQFF. The CDR3 nucleotides are TGTGCCAGCAGTGAATCCCTAGCGGGGGTAATCTCCTACAATGAGCAGTTCTTC.

J is TRBJ1-5 and V is TRBV4-3, with TRBD1 as a possible D gene (5 bases). Per the germline V gene, CDR1 is LGHNA and CDR2 is YSLEER. The CDR3 is 14 amino acids. V lost 1 base and J 5 bases, leaving 9 bases between the germline ends. DNA for the CDR3: TGCGCCAGCAGCCAAGGCGGGGGGGATCAGCCCCAGCATTTT. Encoded protein: CASSQGGGDQPQHF.

This clone came up once. This rearrangement joins TRBV28 to TRBJ1-5; maybe TRBD1 (6 bases). The germline V gene encodes CDR1 MDHEN and CDR2 SYDVKM. The CDR3 is 19 residues long. V lost 7 bases and J 3 bases, leaving 28 bases between the germline ends. This chain's CDR3 is CASTLGLGVDRHYNQPQHF. The CDR3 bases are TGTGCCAGCACCCTGGGGCTAGGGGTAGACAGGCATTACAATCAGCCCCAGCATTTT.

The chain employs TRBV28 and TRBJ1-2; D may be TRBD1 (5 bases). The CDR3 covers 15 residues. The germline CDR1 and CDR2 sequences are MDHEN and SYDVKM. V gave up 3 bases and J gave up 6 bases, with 17 bases separating them. The CDR3 DNA follows: TGTGCCAGCAGTTTGGCCGGGGGTCCAGAAAATGGCTACACCTTC. As protein: CASSLAGGPENGYTF.

This clone was seen only once. Here the CDR3 reads CASSLQTGSNYGYTF. The CDR3 bases are TGTGCCAGCAGCTTGCAAACAGGGTCTAACTATGGCTACACCTTC. V and J are TRBV5-6 and TRBJ1-2, with a weak D call TRBD1 (6 bases). V was shortened by 1 base and J by 0 bases, with 10 bases between the two germline ends. The germline V gene has CDR1 SGHDT and CDR2 YYEEEE. This CDR3 spans 15 amino acids.

The sample holds a few counts of this clone. The chain has TRBV10-3 and TRBJ1-4, with unresolved D. The CDR3 runs to 13 residues. CDR1 is ENHRY and CDR2 is SYGVKD in the germline V gene. The germline V and J ends were trimmed by 6 bases and 0 bases, with 5 bases remaining between them. The CDR3 region has the DNA TGTGCCATCAGGAGTCCAACTAATGAAAAACTGTTTTTT. It codes for CAIRSPTNEKLFF.

The CDR3 protein is CASSTPTKGTEAFF. The CDR3 DNA is TGTGCCAGCAGTACGCCCACCAAGGGGACTGAAGCTTTCTTT. This rearrangement joins TRBV28 to TRBJ1-1; a weak D match, TRBD1 (5 bases). This CDR3 is built from 14 residues. The V end lost 5 bases, the J end lost 5 bases, and 15 bases lay between the germline ends. The germline V gene has CDR1 MDHEN and CDR2 SYDVKM.

The rearrangement joins TRBV28 to TRBJ1-5, with D unresolved. The V and J ends lost 1 base and 0 bases respectively, with 10 bases between them. This CDR3 is built from 16 residues. Per the germline V gene, CDR1 is MDHEN and CDR2 is SYDVKM. CDR3 amino acids: CASSLFAVYSNQPQHF. The DNA of the CDR3 is TGTGCCAGCAGTTTATTCGCGGTTTATAGCAATCAGCCCCAGCATTTT. The full variable domain, completed using reference TRBV28 and TRBJ1-5, is DVKVTQSSRYLVKRTGEKVFLECVQDMDHENMFWYRQDPGLGLRLIYFSYDVKMKEKGDIPEGYSVSREKKERFSLILESASTNQTSMYLCASSLFAVYSNQPQHFGDGTRLSIL.

This chain's CDR3 is CASRGPTSGRFPGELFF. CDR3 coding DNA: TGTGCCAGCAGGGGGCCAACTAGCGGGAGGTTCCCCGGGGAGCTGTTTTTT. The gene calls are TRBV28 and TRBJ2-2, with 12 nucleotides matching TRBD2. Germline CDR1 is MDHEN and CDR2 is SYDVKM. J lost 6 bases, V lost 6 bases, and 11 bases had no gene match. The CDR3 length is 17 residues.

The rearrangement joins TRBV12-5 to TRBJ2-1, with 9 nucleotides matching TRBD1. Germline assignment: CDR1 LGHNT and CDR2 FRNRAP. The CDR3 is 16 residues long. The V segment lost 0 bases and the J segment 3 bases; nucleotides outside the gene matches: 3. The CDR3 sequence is CASGLVMGQGYNEQFF. CDR3 nucleotide sequence: TGTGCTAGTGGTTTGGTAATGGGACAGGGCTACAATGAGCAGTTCTTC.

The chain recombines TRBV13 with TRBJ1-1; no reliable D call. Trimming cost V 5 bases and J 3 bases, with 19 bases left between them. Germline V lookup: CDR1 PRHDT, CDR2 FYEKMQ (reference sequence). This CDR3 has 16 amino acids. CDR3 loop: CASSPLGGFMDTEAFF. CDR3 bases: TGTGCCAGCAGCCCGCTCGGAGGATTTATGGACACTGAAGCTTTCTTT.

The CDR3 DNA follows: TGCAGCGTGAGCCGGACAGGGGACACTGAAGCTTTCTTT. The encoded protein is CSVSRTGDTEAFF. V usage is TRBV29-1 and J usage is TRBJ1-1, with TRBD1 matching over 9 bases. Germline CDR1 is SQVTM and CDR2 is ANQGSEA. The CDR3 loop spans 13 amino acids. Unmatched junction bases numbered 5, after V lost 6 bases and J lost 3 bases.

The chain recombines TRBV30 with TRBJ2-4, with 7 positions matching TRBD2. Germline loops: CDR1 GTSNPN, CDR2 SVGIG (reference sequence). Trimming took 4 bases from V and 5 from J; bases not matched to a gene: 14. The CDR3 consists of 16 residues. The CDR3 region has the DNA TGTGCCTGGAAGGGAGGGATCCTCAGAAAGGAAAACATTCAGTACTTC. Its translation is CAWKGGILRKENIQYF.

V usage is TRBV19 and J usage is TRBJ1-2; tentative D call: TRBD1 (5 bases). The V gene's germline CDR1 is LNHDA and CDR2 SQIVND (reference sequence). V lost 4 bases and J lost 3, with 18 bases in between. This CDR3 has 16 amino acids. CDR3 in amino acids: CASSTETRTKHYGYTF. The CDR3 nucleotides read TGTGCCAGTAGTACCGAAACCAGGACAAAACACTATGGCTACACCTTC.

The chain is built from TRBV5-1 and TRBJ2-3; perhaps TRBD1 as D (6 bases). CDR3 size: 16 residues. CDR1 SGHRS and CDR2 YFSETQ come from the germline V gene. Trimming stripped 4 bases from V and 3 bases from J, with 18 bases between. The CDR3 sequence: CASSPIGPGATDTQYF. In DNA, the CDR3 is TGCGCCAGCAGCCCGATTGGTCCAGGGGCAACAGATACGCAGTATTTT.

The chain carries TRBV20-1 and TRBJ2-7; the D gene is possibly TRBD1 (6 bases). The V end was cut by 6 bases, the J end by 6 bases, with 12 bases between. Germline CDR1 is DFQATT and CDR2 is SNEGSKA (reference sequence). The CDR3 is made up of 11 amino acids. The CDR3 loop reads CSANREGEQYF. The CDR3 DNA sequence: TGCAGTGCAAACAGGGAAGGCGAGCAGTACTTC.

V and J are TRBV18 and TRBJ2-1, with a tentative D call TRBD2 (6 bases). Trimming removed 3 bases from V and 7 bases from J, with 13 bases in between. This CDR3 comprises 14 residues. Germline V CDR1 and CDR2: KGHSH, LQKENI. CDR3 DNA: TGTGCCAGCTCACCCCTACCGACTAGTAATGAGCAGTTCTTC. It yields the protein CASSPLPTSNEQFF.

The CDR3 sequence: CATSFLPYNEQFF. DNA for the CDR3: TGTGCCACCAGCTTTCTACCGTACAATGAGCAGTTCTTC. The chain couples TRBV15 to TRBJ2-1, with D unresolved. Trimming removed 5 bases at V and 4 bases at J, with 9 bases between. This CDR3 contains 13 residues. The germline CDR1 and CDR2 sequences are LNHNV and YYDKDF (reference sequence).

The rearrangement joins TRBV11-3 to TRBJ2-1; TRBD1 matches 8 bases. Trimming took 5 bases from V and 0 from J; bases not matched to a gene: 6. This CDR3 has 16 residues. The germline CDR1 and CDR2 sequences are SGHNT and YENEEA. CDR3 sequence reads: CASSHRQGISYNEQFF. In nucleotides, the CDR3 is TGTGCCAGCAGCCACCGACAGGGGATCTCCTACAATGAGCAGTTCTTC. The complete variable domain, with remaining parts taken from reference TRBV11-3 and TRBJ2-1, reads EAGVVQSPRYKIIEKKQPVAFWCNPISGHNTLYWYLQNLGQGPELLIRYENEEAVDDSQLPKDRFSAERLKGVDSTLKIQPAELGDSAVYLCASSHRQGISYNEQFFGPGTRLTVL.

This clone was detected once. The V and J genes are TRBV10-3 and TRBJ2-7; 8 bases match TRBD2. The CDR3 is 14 amino acids. Germline V gene data show CDR1 as ENHRY and CDR2 as SYGVKD. The ends lost 3 bases at V and 3 bases at J; junction bases unmatched: 4. The CDR3 reads CAISDMAGGYEQYF. The CDR3 DNA sequence: TGTGCCATCAGTGACATGGCGGGAGGCTACGAGCAGTACTTC.

In nucleotides, the CDR3 is TGTGCCTGGAGTGTACGACAGAGTGAAGCTTTCTTT. Its protein product is CAWSVRQSEAFF. The rearrangement links TRBV30 to TRBJ1-1; TRBD1 is a possible D gene (5 bases). This CDR3 region has 12 residues. Trimming pared 0 bases from V and 7 bases from J, leaving 9 bases between. CDR1 is GTSNPN and CDR2 is SVGIG in the germline V gene (reference sequence).